A single sample gave rise to the 29 T cell receptor beta chains below, sequenced in a study of blood T cells in healthy people across ages. The second PCR ran about 6 to 12 cycles with a sample-barcoded 5' primer and J-beta primers. Via MiXCR, TCRdb re-called the 5' RACE reads, giving one row per CDR3 protein. The sample comprises 1.5 million to 2 million distinct CDR3 sequences, about 49% of which are singletons, and less than 2.5% rests with the top ten. Input material: blood. These receptors all come from a woman between 35 and 50 years old in good health.

Only one count was recorded for this clonotype. The chain links TRBV6-1 to TRBJ2-3; weak D call: TRBD1 (5 bases). V was clipped by 4 bases and J by 2 bases, with 13 bases between them. Germline CDR1 is MNHNS and CDR2 is SASEGT. The CDR3 length is 15 residues. CDR3 in amino acids: CASSGVGADTDTQYF. The CDR3 DNA reads TGTGCCAGCAGTGGGGTAGGGGCCGACACAGATACGCAGTATTTT.

The table lists this clonotype with many counts. The gene calls are TRBV29-1 and TRBJ2-7; 10 bases align to TRBD1. Trimming took 0 bases from V and 3 from J; bases not matched to a gene: 2. The germline V gene has CDR1 SQVTM and CDR2 ANQGSEA. The length of the CDR3 is 14 residues. The CDR3: CSVEEGTGVYEQYF. The CDR3 region has the DNA TGCAGCGTTGAAGAAGGGACAGGGGTCTACGAGCAGTACTTC.

The chain has TRBV6-2 or TRBV6-3 and TRBJ2-1; TRBD1 matches 10 bases. Unmatched junction bases numbered 13, after V lost 5 bases and J lost 6 bases. Germline-derived CDR1 and CDR2 are MNHEY and SVGEGT. The CDR3 spans 17 residues. DNA for the CDR3: TGTGCCAGCAGTCCCTACCCGACAGGGGGCACGGGCAATGAGCAGTTCTTC. Its protein is CASSPYPTGGTGNEQFF.

The gene calls are TRBV5-6 and TRBJ2-7; D is perhaps TRBD1 (6 bases). Trimming left V 4 bases short and J 0 bases short, with 17 bases between. CDR1 is SGHDT and CDR2 is YYEEEE in the germline V gene. The CDR3 length is 16 residues. CDR3 sequence: CASSPDGTRVSYEQYF. CDR3 bases: TGTGCCAGCAGCCCAGATGGGACACGCGTCTCCTACGAGCAGTACTTC.

Worth noting for this clonotype: One end of the junction does not line up with germline, which may come from a read error. This chain connects TRBV4-3 to TRBJ2-3, with TRBD2 matching over 10 bases. This CDR3 region has 15 residues. Germline lookup yields CDR1 LGHNA and CDR2 YSLEER. The CDR3 region is CANSRGTSDGDTQYF. CDR3 coding DNA: TGCGCCAACAGCCGCGGGACTAGCGATGGAGATACGCAGTATTTT.

The V call is TRBV9, the J call TRBJ2-7, with D perhaps matching TRBD2 (6 bases). The J call is doubtful: the DNA matches TRBJ2-5 better. Germline V CDR1 and CDR2: SGDLS, YYNGEE. This CDR3 comprises 14 residues. The CDR3 bases are TGTGCCAGCAGCGTCACTAGCAGTACAGGGACCCAGTACTTC. This translates into CASSVTSSTGTQYF.

The chain links TRBV2 to TRBJ2-7; D uncertain. The CDR3 is 11 amino acids. V shed 6 bases and J shed 8 bases, with 11 bases lying between them. The germline V gene has CDR1 SNHLY and CDR2 FYNNEI. CDR3 in DNA: TGTGCCAGCAGCGCTTATCCAAAGCAGTACTTC. It yields the protein CASSAYPKQYF.

This clonotype was seen a handful of times. This rearrangement joins TRBV6-2 or TRBV6-3 to TRBJ2-4; D uncertain. The last part of the DNA fits TRBJ2-7 better; the J call may be wrong. The length of the CDR3 is 12 residues. Germline V CDR1 and CDR2: MNHEY, SVGEGT. The chain's CDR3 is CASSATQYEQYF. CDR3 coding DNA: TGTGCCAGCAGTGCGACACAATACGAGCAGTACTTC.

V is TRBV12-3 or TRBV12-4 and J is TRBJ1-2; D gene ambiguous. Trimming cost V 3 bases and J 8 bases, with 10 bases left between them. The CDR3 extends over 12 amino acids. DNA of the CDR3: TGTGCCAGCAGTTTCGGGCCCGAAGGCTACACCTTC. Its translation is CASSFGPEGYTF.

This rearrangement joins TRBV10-3 to TRBJ2-4; D may be TRBD1 (5 bases). The CDR3 sequence is 16 residues long. Germline V lookup: CDR1 ENHRY, CDR2 SYGVKD. Between the trimmed V and J ends, which lost 3 bases and 0 bases, there was a span of 12 bases. CDR3: CAISEGAAVAKNIQYF. CDR3 nucleotides: TGTGCCATCAGTGAAGGGGCGGCAGTAGCCAAAAACATTCAGTACTTC.

V usage is TRBV24-1 and J usage is TRBJ1-2, with no clear D. Germline V gene data show CDR1 as KGHDR and CDR2 as SFDVKD. V was pared by 3 bases and J by 6 bases, with 7 bases between. CDR3 length: 12 residues. CDR3 DNA sequence: TGTGCCACCAGTGATGGAGTACATGGCTACACCTTC. Amino acid sequence: CATSDGVHGYTF.

CDR3 in DNA: TGTGCCAGCAGACCGGACCCCGCGGGGGCTTTCCAAGAGACCCAGTACTTC. Translating gives CASRPDPAGAFQETQYF. The J gene is TRBJ2-5, the V gene TRBV6-2 or TRBV6-3; TRBD2 is a possible D gene (7 bases). CDR3 length: 17 amino acids. CDR1 and CDR2 from the germline V gene are MNHEY and SVGEGT. Trimming took off 6 bases at V and 1 base at J, with 21 bases between the two ends.

This clonotype was counted at least ten times. V is TRBV12-3 or TRBV12-4 and J is TRBJ2-7, with D maybe TRBD1 (6 bases). Trimming left V 6 bases short and J 6 bases short, with 12 bases between. The CDR3 runs 12 residues. In DNA, the CDR3 is TGTGCCAGCAGCCGCCAGGGGTTCGAGCAGTACTTC. Amino acids: CASSRQGFEQYF.

Only a few counts were recorded for this clonotype. The chain uses TRBV3-1 and TRBJ2-3, with D perhaps being TRBD1 or TRBD2 (5 bases each). From germline, CDR1 is LGHDT and CDR2 YNNKEL (reference sequence). The CDR3 spans 14 residues. V lost 4 bases to trimming and J lost 8 bases, with 16 bases between them. CDR3 nucleotide sequence: TGTGCCAGCAGCCTCGGGACGGCCAAAGGTACGCAGTATTTT. Translation: CASSLGTAKGTQYF.

V usage is TRBV4-3 and J usage is TRBJ2-1; D is undetermined. The V and J ends lost 0 bases and 2 bases respectively, with 11 bases between them. The CDR3 has 16 residues. Looked up from germline, CDR1 is LGHNA and CDR2 is YSLEER. The CDR3 DNA follows: TGCGCCAGCAGCCAAGAAGACGGGCCGACCTACAATGAGCAGTTCTTC. It translates to CASSQEDGPTYNEQFF.

This clonotype was observed a few times. The gene calls are TRBV12-3 or TRBV12-4 and TRBJ2-5; unclear D gene. This CDR3 has 14 residues. V shed 0 bases and J shed 4 bases, with 9 bases lying between them. CDR3 DNA: TGTGCCAGCAGTTTAGCGCTGGGGATAGAGACCCAGTACTTC. Translation: CASSLALGIETQYF.

The chain is built from TRBV7-2 and TRBJ1-4; perhaps TRBD1 as D (5 bases). Looked up from germline, CDR1 is SGHTA and CDR2 is FQGNSA. There are 16 residues in the CDR3. V was cut by 0 bases and J by 2 bases, with 10 bases left in between. CDR3 region: CASSLAREGTNEKLFF. The CDR3 bases are TGTGCCAGCAGCTTAGCCAGGGAGGGGACTAATGAAAAACTGTTTTTT.

This clonotype was observed a handful of times. The chain has TRBV9 and TRBJ2-6, with 8 bases identical to TRBD1. Germline CDR1 SGDLS, CDR2 YYNGEE. This CDR3 is 17 amino acids long. V gave up 3 bases and J gave up 2 bases; unmatched junction bases: 7. The chain's CDR3 is CASSATGTGTGANVLTF. DNA for the CDR3: TGTGCCAGCAGCGCAACCGGGACAGGTACTGGGGCCAACGTCCTGACTTTC.

Written as DNA, the CDR3 is TGTGCCAGCCGGGACACGAGAACGCCCGAAGCTTTCTTT. Its protein is CASRDTRTPEAFF. The chain combines TRBV6-2 or TRBV6-3 with TRBJ1-1; weak D call: TRBD1 (6 bases). V was clipped by 8 bases and J by 8 bases, with 18 bases between them. Germline V lookup: CDR1 MNHEY, CDR2 SVGEGT. The CDR3 contains 13 residues.

The V and J genes are TRBV27 and TRBJ2-7; D is uncertain. The CDR3 length is 14 residues. From germline, CDR1 is MNHEY and CDR2 SMNVEV (reference sequence). The germline V and J ends were trimmed by 4 bases and 4 bases, with 14 bases remaining between them. The CDR3 DNA is TGTGCCAGCAGTTGGACCCATGGAGTGTACGAGCAGTACTTC. This codes for CASSWTHGVYEQYF.

The chain combines TRBV5-1 with TRBJ2-7, with 7 positions matching TRBD1. From germline, CDR1 is SGHRS and CDR2 YFSETQ. This CDR3 is 15 amino acids long. Losses at the gene ends were 3 bases for V and 3 bases for J; bases not matched to a gene: 9. The CDR3: CASSSYQGQNYEQYF. For the CDR3, the DNA is TGCGCCAGCAGCTCGTATCAGGGACAGAACTACGAGCAGTACTTC. Supplemented by reference TRBV5-1 and TRBJ2-7, the full variable domain reads KAGVTQTPRYLIKTRGQQVTLSCSPISGHRSVSWYQQTPGQGLQFLFEYFSETQRNKGNFPGRFSGRQFSNSRSEMNVSTLELGDSALYLCASSSYQGQNYEQYFGPGTRLTVT.

This clonotype has only a few counts. V and J are TRBV3-1 and TRBJ1-2; D is uncertain. Trimming removed 1 base at V and 8 bases at J, with 8 bases between. CDR1 is LGHDT and CDR2 is YNNKEL in the germline V gene (reference sequence). This CDR3 spans 12 amino acids. The CDR3 region has the DNA TGTGCCAGCAGCCAAGCCGTGACCGGCTACACCTTC. Encoded protein: CASSQAVTGYTF.

The rearrangement uses TRBV29-1 and TRBJ2-3; D might be TRBD2 (5 bases). This CDR3 contains 13 residues. The V gene's germline CDR1 is SQVTM and CDR2 ANQGSEA. The DNA for the CDR3 is TGCAGTGCCGATGGGGAGTTCACAGATACGCAGTATTTT. Translated, it gives CSADGEFTDTQYF.

The V call is TRBV28, the J call TRBJ2-5; 7 bases are shared with TRBD2. Judging by the DNA end, TRBJ2-7 fits better; the J call may be wrong. This CDR3 region has 16 residues. CDR1 and CDR2 from the germline V gene are MDHEN and SYDVKM. CDR3 residues: CASRGAGVKGAYEQYF. CDR3 DNA sequence: TGTGCCAGCAGAGGTGCGGGGGTCAAAGGAGCCTACGAGCAGTACTTC.

This clonotype was counted between two and nine times. V is TRBV7-2 and J is TRBJ2-1; no definite D call. V dropped 1 base and J dropped 7 bases, with 23 bases sitting between them. This CDR3 has 18 residues. CDR1 and CDR2 (germline): SGHTA, FQGNSA. The CDR3 is CASSLVPLTGDLRNEQFF. CDR3 nucleotide sequence: TGTGCCAGCAGCTTAGTGCCCCTCACCGGTGATCTTCGAAATGAGCAGTTCTTC.

This clonotype was detected only a few times. The chain uses TRBV29-1 and TRBJ2-1, with D uncertain. The CDR3 loop spans 13 amino acids. The germline CDR1 and CDR2 sequences are SQVTM and ANQGSEA. Between the trimmed V and J ends, which lost 7 bases and 2 bases, there was a span of 12 bases. CDR3 sequence: CSALGSAYNEQFF. The DNA of the CDR3 is TGCAGCGCTCTGGGGTCGGCCTACAATGAGCAGTTCTTC.

This clonotype was detected only a few times. CDR3 sequence (DNA): TGTGCCAGCAGCCAGACAGGGGGTGAAAAACTGTTTTTT. This translates into CASSQTGGEKLFF. V is TRBV7-9 and J is TRBJ1-4, with 9 nucleotides matching TRBD1. Germline CDR1 and CDR2: SEHNR and FQNEAQ (reference sequence). This CDR3 region has 13 residues. The junction had 2 bases not matched to a gene; V was cut back by 5 bases and J by 7 bases. Full variable domain (missing parts from reference TRBV7-9 and TRBJ1-4): DTGVSQNPRHKITKRGQNVTFRCDPISEHNRLYWYRQTLGQGPEFLTYFQNEAQLEKSRLLSDRFSAERPKGSFSTLEIQRTEQGDSAMYLCASSQTGGEKLFFGSGTQLSVL.

CDR3: CSAVPGVGSDFHEQYF. In DNA form, the CDR3 reads TGCAGTGCCGTTCCGGGTGTCGGGAGTGACTTCCACGAGCAGTACTTC. The chain couples TRBV20-1 to TRBJ2-7, with a possible D match to TRBD2 (6 bases). With 6 bases removed from V and 5 bases from J, the gap between germline ends came to 26 bases. The CDR3 sequence is 16 residues long. Germline-derived CDR1 and CDR2 are DFQATT and SNEGSKA (reference sequence).

V is TRBV5-1 and J is TRBJ2-7, with TRBD2 identical over 8 bases. With V trimmed by 3 bases and J by 10 bases, 9 bases remained unmatched. The germline V gene has CDR1 SGHRS and CDR2 YFSETQ. This CDR3 spans 13 amino acids. The CDR3 sequence: CASSWAGGGTQYF. For the CDR3, the DNA is TGCGCCAGCAGCTGGGCGGGGGGAGGAACCCAGTACTTC.